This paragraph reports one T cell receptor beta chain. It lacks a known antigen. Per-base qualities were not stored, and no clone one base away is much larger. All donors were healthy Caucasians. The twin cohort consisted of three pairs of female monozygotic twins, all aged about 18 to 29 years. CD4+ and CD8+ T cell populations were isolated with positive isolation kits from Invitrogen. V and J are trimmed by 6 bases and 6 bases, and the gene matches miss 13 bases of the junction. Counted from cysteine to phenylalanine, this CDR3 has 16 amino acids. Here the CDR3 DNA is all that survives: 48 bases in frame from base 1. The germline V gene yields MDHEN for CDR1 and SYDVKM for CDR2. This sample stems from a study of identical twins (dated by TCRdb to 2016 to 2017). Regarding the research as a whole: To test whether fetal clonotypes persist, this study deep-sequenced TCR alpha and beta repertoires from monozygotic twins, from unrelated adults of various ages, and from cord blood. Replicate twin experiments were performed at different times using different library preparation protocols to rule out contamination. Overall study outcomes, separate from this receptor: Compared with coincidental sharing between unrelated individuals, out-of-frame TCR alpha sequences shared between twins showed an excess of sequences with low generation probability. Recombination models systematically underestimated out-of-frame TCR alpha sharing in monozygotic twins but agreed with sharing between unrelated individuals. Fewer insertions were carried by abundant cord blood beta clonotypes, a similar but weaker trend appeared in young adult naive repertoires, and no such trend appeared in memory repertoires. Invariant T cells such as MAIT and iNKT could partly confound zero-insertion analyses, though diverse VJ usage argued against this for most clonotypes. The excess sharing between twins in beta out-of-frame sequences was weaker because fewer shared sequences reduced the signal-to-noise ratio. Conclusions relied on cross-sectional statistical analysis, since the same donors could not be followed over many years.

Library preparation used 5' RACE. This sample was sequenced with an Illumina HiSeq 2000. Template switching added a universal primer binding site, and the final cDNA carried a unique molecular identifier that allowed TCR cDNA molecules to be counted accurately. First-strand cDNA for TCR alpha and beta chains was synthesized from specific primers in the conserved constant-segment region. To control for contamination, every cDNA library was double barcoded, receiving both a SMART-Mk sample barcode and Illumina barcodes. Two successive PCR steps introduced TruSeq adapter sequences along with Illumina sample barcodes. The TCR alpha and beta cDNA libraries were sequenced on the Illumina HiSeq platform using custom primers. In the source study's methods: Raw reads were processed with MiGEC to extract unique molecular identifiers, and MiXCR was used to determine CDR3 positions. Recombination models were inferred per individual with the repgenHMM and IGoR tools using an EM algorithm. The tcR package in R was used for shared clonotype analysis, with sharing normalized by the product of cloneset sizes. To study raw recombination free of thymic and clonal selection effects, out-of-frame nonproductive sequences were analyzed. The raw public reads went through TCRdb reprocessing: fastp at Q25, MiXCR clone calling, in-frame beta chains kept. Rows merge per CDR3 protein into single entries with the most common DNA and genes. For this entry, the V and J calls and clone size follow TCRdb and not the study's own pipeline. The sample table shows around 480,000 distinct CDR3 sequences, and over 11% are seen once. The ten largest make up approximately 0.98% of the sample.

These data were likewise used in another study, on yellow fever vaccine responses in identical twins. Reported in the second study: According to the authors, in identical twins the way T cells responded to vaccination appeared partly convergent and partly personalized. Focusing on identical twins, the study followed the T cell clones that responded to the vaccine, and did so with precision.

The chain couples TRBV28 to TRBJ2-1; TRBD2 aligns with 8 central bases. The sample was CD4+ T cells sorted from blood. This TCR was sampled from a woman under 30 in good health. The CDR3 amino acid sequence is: CASSRGGGLTGNEQFF. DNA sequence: TGTGCCAGCAGCCGGGGGGGGGGACTGACAGGCAATGAGCAGTTCTTC.